The clone carrying this T cell receptor beta chain was detected only a few times. In the authors' methods: Building a distant-metastasis classifier for papillary thyroid cancer drew on CDR3 differences across clinicopathological groups. TCRdb re-clonotyped the PCR reads through MiXCR. The V and J calls and clone size come from TCRdb's table, not from the authors' own analysis. The sample contains around 15,000 clones, roughly 20% of which appear only once. The record originates from a study of metastatic and nonmetastatic thyroid tumors. The ends were cut back, 5 bases at V and 10 bases at J, with 21 bases in the middle. The CDR3 runs to 16 residues. The germline CDR1 and CDR2 sequences are MNHEY and SMNVEV (reference sequence). Ahead of thyroid surgery, no patient had received treatment of any kind.

The chain recombines TRBV27 with TRBJ1-6, with a tentative D call TRBD1 (6 bases). The specimen was adjacent normal tissue. The TCR comes from a female donor with papillary thyroid cancer or a benign thyroid nodule (not recorded which). Some clones in this sample may be carry-over from other donors' samples. CDR3 sequence (DNA): TGTGCCAGCAGTACCAAGCCACAGGGATTCGAGTCACCCCTCCACTTT. Its translation: CASSTKPQGFESPLHF.